This T cell receptor (beta chain) is from a study of T cells in localized non-small cell lung cancer. Generated by immunoSEQ multiplex PCR, the TCRdb table keeps only in-frame clones and is missing some. The repertoire includes a few thousand clones, about 27% of them detected once, and about 9.4% sits in the top ten. This clone has more than one count but fewer than ten. V was clipped by 3 bases and J by 6 bases; unmatched bases: 5. This CDR3 is built from 15 residues. In germline, CDR1 is MDHEN, CDR2 SYDVKM. Material: lung tumor tissue, obtained before any cancer treatment. The genes are TRBV28 and TRBJ2-7; 13 nucleotides line up with TRBD2. This receptor was identified in a man aged 35-69 years with stage III squamous cell lung carcinoma. CDR3 nucleotide sequence: TGTGCCAGCAGTTTGAGACTAGCGGGAGGTCTCGAGCAGTACTTC. It codes for CASSLRLAGGLEQYF.